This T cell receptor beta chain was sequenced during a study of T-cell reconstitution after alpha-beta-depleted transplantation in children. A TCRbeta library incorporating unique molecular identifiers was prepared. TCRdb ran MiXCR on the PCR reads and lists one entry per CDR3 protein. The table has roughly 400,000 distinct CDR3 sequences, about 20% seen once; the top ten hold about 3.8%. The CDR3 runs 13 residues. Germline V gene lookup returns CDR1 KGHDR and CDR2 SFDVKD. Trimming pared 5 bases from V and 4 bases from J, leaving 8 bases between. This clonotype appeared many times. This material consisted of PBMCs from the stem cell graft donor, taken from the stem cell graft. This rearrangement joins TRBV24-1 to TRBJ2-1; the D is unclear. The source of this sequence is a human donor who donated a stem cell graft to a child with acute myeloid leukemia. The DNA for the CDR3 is TGTGCCACCAGTGCGCAGTTTTACAATGAGCAGTTCTTC. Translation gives CATSAQFYNEQFF.